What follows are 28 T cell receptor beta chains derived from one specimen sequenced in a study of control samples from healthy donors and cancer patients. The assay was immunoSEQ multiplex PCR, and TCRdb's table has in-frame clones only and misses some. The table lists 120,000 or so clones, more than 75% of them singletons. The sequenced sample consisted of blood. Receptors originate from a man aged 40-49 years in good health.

The CDR3 spells CALTQGLNTEAFF. The CDR3, as DNA: TGTGCCTTGACGCAGGGCTTGAACACTGAAGCTTTCTTT. This chain connects TRBV30 to TRBJ1-1; TRBD1 might be the D (5 bases). The CDR3 totals 13 residues. In germline, CDR1 is GTSNPN, CDR2 SVGIG (reference sequence). The V end lost 7 bases, the J end lost 0 bases, and 12 bases lay between the germline ends. The full variable domain, its missing parts supplied by reference TRBV30 and TRBJ1-1, is SQTIHQWPATLVQPVGSPLSLECTVEGTSNPNLYWYRQAAGRGLQLLFYSVGIGQISSEVPQNLSASRPQDRQFILSSKKLLLSDSGFYLCALTQGLNTEAFFGQGTRLTVV.

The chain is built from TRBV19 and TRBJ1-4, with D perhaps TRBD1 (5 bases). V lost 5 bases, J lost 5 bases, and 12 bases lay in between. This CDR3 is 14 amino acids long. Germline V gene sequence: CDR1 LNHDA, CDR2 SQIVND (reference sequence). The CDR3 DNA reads TGTGCCAGTAGTCCCCTGCAGGGAAATGAAAAACTGTTTTTT. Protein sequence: CASSPLQGNEKLFF.

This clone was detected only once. In nucleotides, the CDR3 is TGTGCCAGCAGCACCCGACAGGGATACACTGAAGCTTTCTTT. Translated, it gives CASSTRQGYTEAFF. The chain uses TRBV5-4 and TRBJ1-1, with 7 bases aligning to TRBD1. The V gene end was trimmed by 4 bases and the J gene end by 3 bases; junction bases not matched to a gene: 6. The germline CDR1 and CDR2 sequences are SGHNT and YYREEE (reference sequence). CDR3 length: 14 amino acids.

CDR3 amino acids: CSASSRDRDTIYF. CDR3 nucleotides: TGCAGTGCTAGTTCGAGGGATAGGGACACCATATATTTT. This chain connects TRBV20-1 to TRBJ1-3; no firm D call. The CDR3 sequence is 13 residues long. In germline, CDR1 is DFQATT, CDR2 SNEGSKA (reference sequence). The V gene lost 3 bases and the J gene lost 8 bases, with 14 bases spanning the gap.

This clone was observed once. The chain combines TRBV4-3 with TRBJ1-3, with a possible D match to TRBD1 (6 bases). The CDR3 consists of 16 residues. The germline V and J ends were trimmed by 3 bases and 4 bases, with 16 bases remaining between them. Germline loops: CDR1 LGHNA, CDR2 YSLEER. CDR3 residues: CASSQPEGGRGNTIYF. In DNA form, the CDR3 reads TGCGCCAGCAGCCAGCCTGAGGGGGGGCGGGGAAACACCATATATTTT.

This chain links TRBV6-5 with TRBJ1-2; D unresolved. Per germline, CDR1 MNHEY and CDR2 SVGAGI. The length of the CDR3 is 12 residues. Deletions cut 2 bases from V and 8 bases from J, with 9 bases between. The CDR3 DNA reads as TGTGCCAGCAGTTACGTGCCAGTCGGCTACACCTTC. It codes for CASSYVPVGYTF.

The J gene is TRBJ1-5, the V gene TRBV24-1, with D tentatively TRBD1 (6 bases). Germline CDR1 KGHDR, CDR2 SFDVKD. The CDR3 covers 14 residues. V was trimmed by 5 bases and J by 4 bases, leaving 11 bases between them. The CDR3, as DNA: TGTGCCACCAGTGCCTATGGACAGAATCAGCCCCAGCATTTT. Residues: CATSAYGQNQPQHF.

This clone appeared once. The CDR3 region has the DNA TGTGCCAGCAGCTTGGCCCCGACAGCCTCCTACGAGCAGTACTTC. This sequence encodes CASSLAPTASYEQYF. V usage is TRBV5-8 and J usage is TRBJ2-7; a weak D match, TRBD1 (5 bases). V dropped 0 bases and J dropped 0 bases, with 10 bases sitting between them. In germline, CDR1 is SGHTS, CDR2 YDEGEE. This CDR3 spans 15 amino acids.

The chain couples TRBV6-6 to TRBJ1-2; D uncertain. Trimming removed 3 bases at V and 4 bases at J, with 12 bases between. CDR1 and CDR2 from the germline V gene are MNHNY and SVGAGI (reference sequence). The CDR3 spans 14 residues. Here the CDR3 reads CASSYIDGPYGYTF. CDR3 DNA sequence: TGTGCCAGCAGTTATATCGACGGTCCCTATGGCTACACCTTC.

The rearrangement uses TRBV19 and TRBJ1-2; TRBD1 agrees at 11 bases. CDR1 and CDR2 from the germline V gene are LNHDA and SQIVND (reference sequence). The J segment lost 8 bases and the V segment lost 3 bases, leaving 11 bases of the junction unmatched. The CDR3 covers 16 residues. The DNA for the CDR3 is TGTGCCAGTAGTATTTCTACCAGGACAGGGGGCGGCGGCTACACCTTC. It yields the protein CASSISTRTGGGGYTF.

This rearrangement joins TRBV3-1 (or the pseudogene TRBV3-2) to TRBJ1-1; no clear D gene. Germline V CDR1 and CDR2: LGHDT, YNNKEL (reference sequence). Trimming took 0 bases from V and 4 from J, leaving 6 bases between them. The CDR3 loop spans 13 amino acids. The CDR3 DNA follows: TGTGCCAGCAGCCAAGATCTGGGCACTGAAGCTTTCTTT. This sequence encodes CASSQDLGTEAFF.

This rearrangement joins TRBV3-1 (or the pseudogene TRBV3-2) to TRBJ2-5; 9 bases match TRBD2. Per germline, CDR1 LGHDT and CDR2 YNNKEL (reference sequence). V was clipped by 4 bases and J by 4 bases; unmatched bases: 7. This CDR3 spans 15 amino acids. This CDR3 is CASSRSGGIRETQYF. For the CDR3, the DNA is TGTGCCAGCAGCCGCAGCGGGGGGATCCGAGAGACCCAGTACTTC.

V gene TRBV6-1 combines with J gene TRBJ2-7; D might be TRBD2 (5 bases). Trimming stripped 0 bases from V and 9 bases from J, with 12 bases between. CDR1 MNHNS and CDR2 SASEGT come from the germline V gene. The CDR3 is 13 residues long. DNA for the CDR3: TGTGCCAGCAGTGAAGCGGTGGAGAGGGCGCAGTACTTC. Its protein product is CASSEAVERAQYF.

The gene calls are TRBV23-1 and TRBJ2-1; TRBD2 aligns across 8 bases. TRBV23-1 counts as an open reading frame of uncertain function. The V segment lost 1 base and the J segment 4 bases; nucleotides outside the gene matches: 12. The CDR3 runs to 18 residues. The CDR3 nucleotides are TGCGCCAGCAGTCAATGGGGCCAGCGGGGGCCCTCTTACAATGAGCAGTTCTTC. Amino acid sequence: CASSQWGQRGPSYNEQFF.

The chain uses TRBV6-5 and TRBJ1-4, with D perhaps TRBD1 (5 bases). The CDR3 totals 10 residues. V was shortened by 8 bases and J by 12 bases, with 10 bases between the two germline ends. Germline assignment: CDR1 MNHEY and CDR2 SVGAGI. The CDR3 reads CASLKGQLFF. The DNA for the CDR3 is TGTGCCAGCCTTAAGGGGCAACTGTTTTTT.

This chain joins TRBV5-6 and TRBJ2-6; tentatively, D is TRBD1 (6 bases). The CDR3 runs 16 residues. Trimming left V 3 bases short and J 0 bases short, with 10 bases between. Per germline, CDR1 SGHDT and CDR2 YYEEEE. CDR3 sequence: CASSSGQFSGANVLTF. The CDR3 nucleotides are TGTGCCAGCAGCTCGGGACAATTCTCTGGGGCCAACGTCCTGACTTTC.

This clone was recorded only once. The CDR3 is CASSYGGLAGDQETQYF. Written as DNA, the CDR3 is TGTGCCAGCAGTTACGGGGGCCTAGCGGGGGACCAAGAGACCCAGTACTTC. The V and J genes are TRBV6-2 or TRBV6-3 and TRBJ2-5, with 10 bases matching TRBD2. The CDR3 loop spans 17 amino acids. Trimming cost V 2 bases and J 0 bases; bases outside gene matches: 6. Germline-derived CDR1 and CDR2 are MNHEY and SVGEGT.

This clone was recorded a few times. CDR3: CASSVAGGPYNEQFF. CDR3 coding DNA: TGTGCCAGCAGCGTAGCCGGGGGGCCATACAATGAGCAGTTCTTC. The rearrangement joins TRBV9 to TRBJ2-1; D may be TRBD2 (7 bases). The germline V and J ends were trimmed by 0 bases and 4 bases, with 11 bases remaining between them. CDR1 is SGDLS and CDR2 is YYNGEE in the germline V gene. The CDR3 covers 15 residues.

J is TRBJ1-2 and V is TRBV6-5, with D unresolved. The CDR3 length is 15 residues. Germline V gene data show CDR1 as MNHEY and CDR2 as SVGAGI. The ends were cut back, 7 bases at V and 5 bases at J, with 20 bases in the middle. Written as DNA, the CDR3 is TGTGCCAGCACCCCTTGGGAGGGCCGAGGTTATGGCTACACCTTC. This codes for CASTPWEGRGYGYTF.

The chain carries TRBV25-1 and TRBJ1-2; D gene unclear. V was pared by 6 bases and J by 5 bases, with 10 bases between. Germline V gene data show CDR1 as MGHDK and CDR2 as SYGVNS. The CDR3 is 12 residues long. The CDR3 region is CASRRQLYGYTF. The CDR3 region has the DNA TGTGCCAGCAGGCGGCAGTTATATGGCTACACCTTC.

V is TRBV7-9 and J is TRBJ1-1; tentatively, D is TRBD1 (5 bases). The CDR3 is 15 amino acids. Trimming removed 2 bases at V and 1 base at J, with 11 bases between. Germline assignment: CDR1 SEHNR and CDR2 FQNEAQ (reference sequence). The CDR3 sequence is CASSLMGLKNTEAFF. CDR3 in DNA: TGTGCCAGCAGCTTAATGGGACTGAAGAACACTGAAGCTTTCTTT.

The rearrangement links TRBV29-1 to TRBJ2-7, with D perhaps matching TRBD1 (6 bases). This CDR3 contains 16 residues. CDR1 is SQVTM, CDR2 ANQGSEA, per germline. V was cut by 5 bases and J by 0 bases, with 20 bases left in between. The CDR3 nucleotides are TGCAGCGTTTCCCCCCATGGGGGACACTACTCCTACGAGCAGTACTTC. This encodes CSVSPHGGHYSYEQYF.

DNA for the CDR3: TGTGCCAGCTCACCCACAGAGGGGACTACCTACGAGCAGTACTTC. Translating it yields CASSPTEGTTYEQYF. The chain links TRBV18 to TRBJ2-7; 7 positions agree with TRBD2. The V segment lost 3 bases and the J segment 2 bases; nucleotides outside the gene matches: 7. The germline V gene encodes CDR1 KGHSH and CDR2 LQKENI. This CDR3 is built from 15 residues.

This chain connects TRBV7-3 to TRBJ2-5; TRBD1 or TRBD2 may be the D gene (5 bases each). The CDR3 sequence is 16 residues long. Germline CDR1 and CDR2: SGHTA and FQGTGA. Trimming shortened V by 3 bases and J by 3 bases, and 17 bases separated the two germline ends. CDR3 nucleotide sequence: TGTGCCAGCAGCTTGGCCGGGGTGGCGACAGAAGAGACCCAGTACTTC. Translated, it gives CASSLAGVATEETQYF.

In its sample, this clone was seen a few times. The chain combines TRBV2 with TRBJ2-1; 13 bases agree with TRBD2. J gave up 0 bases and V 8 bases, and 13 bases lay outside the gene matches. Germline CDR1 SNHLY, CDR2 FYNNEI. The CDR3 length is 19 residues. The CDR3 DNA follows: TGTGCCAGCGGTGGCGACGGACTAGCGGGGGTAAGCTCCTACAATGAGCAGTTCTTC. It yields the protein CASGGDGLAGVSSYNEQFF.

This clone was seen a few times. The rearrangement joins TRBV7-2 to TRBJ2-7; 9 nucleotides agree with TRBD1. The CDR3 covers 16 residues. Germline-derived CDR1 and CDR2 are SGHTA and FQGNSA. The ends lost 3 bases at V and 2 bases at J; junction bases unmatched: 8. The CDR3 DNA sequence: TGTGCCAGCAGCTTTACAGGGGGCCTTAGCCCCTACGAGCAGTACTTC. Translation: CASSFTGGLSPYEQYF.

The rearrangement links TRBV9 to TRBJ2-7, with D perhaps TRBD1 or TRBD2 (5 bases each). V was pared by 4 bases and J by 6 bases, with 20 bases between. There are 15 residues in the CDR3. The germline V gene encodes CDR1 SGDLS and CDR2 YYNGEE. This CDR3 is CASSSWGYQMGEQYF. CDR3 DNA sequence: TGTGCCAGCAGCTCGTGGGGGTACCAAATGGGCGAGCAGTACTTC.

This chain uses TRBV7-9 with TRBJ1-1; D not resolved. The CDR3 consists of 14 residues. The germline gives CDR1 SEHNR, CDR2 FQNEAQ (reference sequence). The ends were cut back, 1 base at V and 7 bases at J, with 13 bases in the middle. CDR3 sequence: CASSLVGGALEAFF. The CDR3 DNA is TGTGCCAGCAGCTTAGTCGGTGGTGCCCTTGAAGCTTTCTTT.